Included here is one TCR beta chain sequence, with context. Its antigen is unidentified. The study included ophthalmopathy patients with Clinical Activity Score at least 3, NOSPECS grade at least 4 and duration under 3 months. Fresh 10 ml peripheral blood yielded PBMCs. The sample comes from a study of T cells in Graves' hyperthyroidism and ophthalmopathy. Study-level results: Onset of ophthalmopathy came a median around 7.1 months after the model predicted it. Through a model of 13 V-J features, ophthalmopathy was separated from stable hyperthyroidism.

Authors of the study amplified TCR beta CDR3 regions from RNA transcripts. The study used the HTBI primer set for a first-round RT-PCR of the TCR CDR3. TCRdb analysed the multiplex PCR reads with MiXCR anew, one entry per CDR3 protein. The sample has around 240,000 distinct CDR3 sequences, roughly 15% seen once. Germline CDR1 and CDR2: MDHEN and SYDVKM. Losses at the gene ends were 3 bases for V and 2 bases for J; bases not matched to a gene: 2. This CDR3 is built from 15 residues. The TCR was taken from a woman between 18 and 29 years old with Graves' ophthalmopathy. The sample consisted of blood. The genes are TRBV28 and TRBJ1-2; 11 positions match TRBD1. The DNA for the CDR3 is TGTGCCAGCAGTTTGGACAGGGGGCTAAACTATGGCTACACCTTC. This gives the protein CASSLDRGLNYGYTF.